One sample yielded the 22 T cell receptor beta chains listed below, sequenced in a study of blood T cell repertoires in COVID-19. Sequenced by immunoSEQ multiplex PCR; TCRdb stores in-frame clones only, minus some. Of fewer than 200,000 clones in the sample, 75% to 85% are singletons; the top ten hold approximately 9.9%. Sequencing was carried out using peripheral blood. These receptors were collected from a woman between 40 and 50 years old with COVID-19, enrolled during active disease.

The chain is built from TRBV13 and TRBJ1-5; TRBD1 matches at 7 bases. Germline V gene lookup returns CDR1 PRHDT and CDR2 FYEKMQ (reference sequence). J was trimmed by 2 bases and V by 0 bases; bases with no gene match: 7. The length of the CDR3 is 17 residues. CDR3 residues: CASSLGRQGYGNQPQHF. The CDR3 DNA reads TGTGCCAGCAGCTTAGGCAGACAGGGTTATGGCAATCAGCCCCAGCATTTT. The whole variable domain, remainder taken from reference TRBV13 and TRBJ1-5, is AAGVIQSPRHLIKEKRETATLKCYPIPRHDTVYWYQQGPGQDPQFLISFYEKMQSDKGSIPDRFSAQQFSDYHSELNMSSLELGDSALYFCASSLGRQGYGNQPQHFGDGTRLSIL.

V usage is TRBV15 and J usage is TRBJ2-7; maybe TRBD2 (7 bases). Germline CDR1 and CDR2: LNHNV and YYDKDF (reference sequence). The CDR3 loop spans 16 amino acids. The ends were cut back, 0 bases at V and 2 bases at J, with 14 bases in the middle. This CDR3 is CATSRDWGEGAYEQYF. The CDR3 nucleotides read TGTGCCACCAGCAGAGATTGGGGGGAGGGGGCCTACGAGCAGTACTTC.

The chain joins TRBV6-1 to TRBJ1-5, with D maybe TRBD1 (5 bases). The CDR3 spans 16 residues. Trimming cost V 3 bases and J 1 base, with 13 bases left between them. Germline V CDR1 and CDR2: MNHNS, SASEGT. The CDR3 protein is CASSDRSRVSNQPQHF. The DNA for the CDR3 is TGTGCCAGCAGTGATCGGAGCAGGGTCAGCAATCAGCCCCAGCATTTT.

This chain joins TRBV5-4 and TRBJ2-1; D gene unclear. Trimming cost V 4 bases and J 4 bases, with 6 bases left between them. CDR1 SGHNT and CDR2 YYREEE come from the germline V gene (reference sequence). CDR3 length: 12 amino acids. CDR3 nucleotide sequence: TGTGCCAGCAGCCAAATGTACAATGAGCAGTTCTTC. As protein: CASSQMYNEQFF.

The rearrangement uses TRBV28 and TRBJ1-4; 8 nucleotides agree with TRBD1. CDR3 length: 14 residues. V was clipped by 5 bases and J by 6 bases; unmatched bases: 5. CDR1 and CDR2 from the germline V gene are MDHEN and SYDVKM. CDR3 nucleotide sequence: TGTGCCAGCAGTCGTCTGGACAGGGATGAAAAACTGTTTTTT. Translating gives CASSRLDRDEKLFF.

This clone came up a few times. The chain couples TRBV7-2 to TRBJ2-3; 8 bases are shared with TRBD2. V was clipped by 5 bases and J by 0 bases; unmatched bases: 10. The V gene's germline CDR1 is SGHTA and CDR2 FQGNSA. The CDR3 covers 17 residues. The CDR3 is CASSLRGEQASTDTQYF. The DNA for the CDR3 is TGTGCCAGCAGCCTGCGGGGGGAACAGGCGAGCACAGATACGCAGTATTTT.

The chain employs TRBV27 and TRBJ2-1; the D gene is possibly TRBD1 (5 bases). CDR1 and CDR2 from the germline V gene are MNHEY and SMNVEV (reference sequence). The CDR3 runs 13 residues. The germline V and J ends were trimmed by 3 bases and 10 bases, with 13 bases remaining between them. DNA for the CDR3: TGTGCCAGCAGTTTTGTAGGGGTGGGGGAGCAGTTCTTC. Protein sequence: CASSFVGVGEQFF.

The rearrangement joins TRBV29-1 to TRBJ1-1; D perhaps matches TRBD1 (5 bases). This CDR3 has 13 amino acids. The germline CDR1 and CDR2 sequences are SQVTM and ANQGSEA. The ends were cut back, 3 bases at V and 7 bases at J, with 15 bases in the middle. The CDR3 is CSVEVPGNIEAFF. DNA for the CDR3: TGCAGCGTTGAGGTCCCAGGGAATATTGAAGCTTTCTTT. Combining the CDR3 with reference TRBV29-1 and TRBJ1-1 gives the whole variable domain SAVISQKPSRDICQRGTSLTIQCQVDSQVTMMFWYRQQPGQSLTLIATANQGSEATYESGFVIDKFPISRPNLTFSTLTVSNMSPEDSSIYLCSVEVPGNIEAFFGQGTRLTVV.

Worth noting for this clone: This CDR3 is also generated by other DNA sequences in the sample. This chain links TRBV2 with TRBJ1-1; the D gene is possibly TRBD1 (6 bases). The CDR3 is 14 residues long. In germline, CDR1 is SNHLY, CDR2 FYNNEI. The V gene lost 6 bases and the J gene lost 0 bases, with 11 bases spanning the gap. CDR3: CASSSQGMNTEAFF. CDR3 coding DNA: TGTGCCAGCAGCTCACAGGGCATGAACACTGAAGCTTTCTTT.

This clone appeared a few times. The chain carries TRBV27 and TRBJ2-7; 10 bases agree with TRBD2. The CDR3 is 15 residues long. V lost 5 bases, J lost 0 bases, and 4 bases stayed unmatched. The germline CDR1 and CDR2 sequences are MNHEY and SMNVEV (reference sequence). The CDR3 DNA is TGTGCCAGCAGTATTCGGACTAGCGGCTCCTACGAGCAGTACTTC. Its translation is CASSIRTSGSYEQYF.

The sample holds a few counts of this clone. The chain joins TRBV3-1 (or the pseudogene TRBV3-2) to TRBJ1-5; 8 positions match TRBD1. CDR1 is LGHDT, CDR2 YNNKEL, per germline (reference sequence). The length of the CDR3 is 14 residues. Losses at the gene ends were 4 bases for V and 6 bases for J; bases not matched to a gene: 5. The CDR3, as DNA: TGTGCCAGCAGCCTAAGACAGGGGCTTCAGCCCCAGCATTTT. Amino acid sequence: CASSLRQGLQPQHF.

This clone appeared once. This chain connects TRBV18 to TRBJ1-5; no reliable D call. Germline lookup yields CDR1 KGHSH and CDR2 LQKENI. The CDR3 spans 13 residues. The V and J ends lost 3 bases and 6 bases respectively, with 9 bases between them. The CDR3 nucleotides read TGTGCCAGCTCACCCGTCGGGAGTCAGCCCCAGCATTTT. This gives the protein CASSPVGSQPQHF.

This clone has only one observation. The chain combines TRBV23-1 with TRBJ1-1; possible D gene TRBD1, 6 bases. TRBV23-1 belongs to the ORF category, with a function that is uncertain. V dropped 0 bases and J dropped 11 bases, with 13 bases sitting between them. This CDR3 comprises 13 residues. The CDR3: CASSQSNRVRAFF. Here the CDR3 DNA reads TGCGCCAGCAGTCAATCAAACAGGGTACGGGCTTTCTTT.

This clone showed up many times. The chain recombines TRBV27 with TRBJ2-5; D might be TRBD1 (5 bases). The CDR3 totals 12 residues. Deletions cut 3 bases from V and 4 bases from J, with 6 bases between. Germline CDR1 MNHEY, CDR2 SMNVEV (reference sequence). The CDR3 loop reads CASSFDRETQYF. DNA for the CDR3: TGTGCCAGCAGTTTCGACAGAGAGACCCAGTACTTC.

The CDR3 nucleotides are TGTGCCAGCTCACTTAACGGAGGCTACGAGCAGTACTTC. As protein: CASSLNGGYEQYF. This chain uses TRBV18 with TRBJ2-7; D is perhaps TRBD2 (5 bases). The CDR3 is 13 residues long. The ends were cut back, 4 bases at V and 3 bases at J, with 10 bases in the middle. The V gene's germline CDR1 is KGHSH and CDR2 LQKENI.

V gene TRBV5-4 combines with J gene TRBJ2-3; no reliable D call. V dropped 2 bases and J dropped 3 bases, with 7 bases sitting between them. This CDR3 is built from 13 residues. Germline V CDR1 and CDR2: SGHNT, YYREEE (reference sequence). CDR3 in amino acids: CASSLPSTDTQYF. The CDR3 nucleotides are TGTGCCAGCAGCTTACCTAGTACAGATACGCAGTATTTT.

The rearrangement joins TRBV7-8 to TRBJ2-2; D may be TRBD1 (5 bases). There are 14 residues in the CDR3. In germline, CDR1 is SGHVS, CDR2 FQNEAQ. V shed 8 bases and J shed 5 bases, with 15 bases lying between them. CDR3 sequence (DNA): TGTGCCAGCTCCCAGGGTGTTGGAACCGGGGAGCTGTTTTTT. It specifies CASSQGVGTGELFF.

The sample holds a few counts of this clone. CDR3 DNA sequence: TGTGCCAGCAGTGAAGGGACAGGGAGTAATTCACCCCTCCACTTT. Amino acid sequence: CASSEGTGSNSPLHF. The chain carries TRBV6-1 and TRBJ1-6; TRBD1 agrees at 8 bases. Germline assignment: CDR1 MNHNS and CDR2 SASEGT. The trim removed 1 base at V and 6 bases at J, leaving 2 bases unmatched. The CDR3 has 15 amino acids.

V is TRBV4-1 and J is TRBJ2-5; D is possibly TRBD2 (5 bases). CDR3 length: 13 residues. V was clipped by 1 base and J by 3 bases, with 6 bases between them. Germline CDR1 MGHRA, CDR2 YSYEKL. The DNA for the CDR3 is TGCGCCAGCAGCCAAGGACTAAAAGAGACCCAGTACTTC. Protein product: CASSQGLKETQYF.

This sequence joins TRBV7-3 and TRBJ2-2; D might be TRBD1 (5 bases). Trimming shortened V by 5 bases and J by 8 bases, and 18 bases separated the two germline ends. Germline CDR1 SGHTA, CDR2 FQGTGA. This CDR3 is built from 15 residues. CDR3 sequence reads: CASSIHDTGSGELFF. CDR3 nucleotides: TGTGCCAGCAGCATCCACGACACAGGTTCGGGGGAGCTGTTTTTT.

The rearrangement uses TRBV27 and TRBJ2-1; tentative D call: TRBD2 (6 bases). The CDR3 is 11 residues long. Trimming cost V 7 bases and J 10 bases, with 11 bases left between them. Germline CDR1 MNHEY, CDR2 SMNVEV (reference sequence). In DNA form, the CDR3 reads TGTGCCAGCATGTGGGGGAGGGAGCAGTTCTTC. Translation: CASMWGREQFF.

In nucleotides, the CDR3 is TGTGCCAGCGGTAAACTAGCGGGAGTAGATAATGAGCAGTTCTTC. It yields the protein CASGKLAGVDNEQFF. V gene TRBV6-5 combines with J gene TRBJ2-1; 11 nucleotides match TRBD2. Germline loops: CDR1 MNHEY, CDR2 SVGAGI. Trimming cost V 8 bases and J 7 bases; bases outside gene matches: 10. This CDR3 is built from 15 residues.